These 25 T cell receptor beta chains were sequenced from one sample in a study of blood T cell repertoires in COVID-19. Only in-frame clones appear in the TCRdb table, and some are missing; sequencing was by immunoSEQ multiplex PCR. Here the sample spans a few hundred thousand clones, roughly 88% being singletons. Source material: peripheral blood. The receptors stem from a human donor with COVID-19, enrolled during active disease. The donor label of this sample is uncertain.

This chain connects TRBV28 to TRBJ1-4, with D hard to call. There are 12 residues in the CDR3. Trimming removed 3 bases from V and 7 bases from J, with 6 bases in between. Germline-derived CDR1 and CDR2 are MDHEN and SYDVKM. The CDR3 is CASSFTVEKLFF. In DNA form, the CDR3 reads TGTGCCAGCAGTTTTACGGTTGAAAAACTGTTTTTT.

This clone has just a few counts. This rearrangement joins TRBV4-1 to TRBJ1-3; D is ambiguous. Trimming removed 1 base from V and 0 bases from J, with 7 bases in between. The CDR3 length is 15 residues. The germline gives CDR1 MGHRA, CDR2 YSYEKL. Here the CDR3 reads CASSQVPYSGNTIYF. The DNA of the CDR3 is TGCGCCAGCAGCCAAGTCCCCTACTCTGGAAACACCATATATTTT.

V gene TRBV12-3 or TRBV12-4 combines with J gene TRBJ2-7, with TRBD1 matching 7 bases. The trim removed 5 bases at V and 2 bases at J, leaving 3 bases unmatched. CDR3 length equals 13 residues. CDR3 bases: TGTGCCAGCAGTAGGACAGGTACCTACGAGCAGTACTTC. Encoded protein: CASSRTGTYEQYF.

V usage is TRBV4-3 and J usage is TRBJ1-6; D is uncertain. The germline CDR1 and CDR2 sequences are LGHNA and YSLEER. This CDR3 has 15 residues. The V gene lost 0 bases and the J gene lost 9 bases, with 12 bases spanning the gap. The CDR3 loop reads CASSQDGLTGSPLHF. CDR3 in DNA: TGCGCCAGCAGCCAAGACGGCCTTACGGGTTCACCCCTCCACTTT.

The chain carries TRBV6-2 or TRBV6-3 and TRBJ2-3; TRBD2 matches at 9 bases. The CDR3 totals 16 residues. The trim removed 2 bases at V and 3 bases at J, leaving 6 bases unmatched. CDR1 and CDR2 (germline): MNHEY, SVGEGT. CDR3 nucleotide sequence: TGTGCCAGCAGTTACGGGGCTAGCGGGATAACAGATACGCAGTATTTT. It yields the protein CASSYGASGITDTQYF.

CDR3 residues: CSVELEGRTYEQYF. The CDR3 region has the DNA TGCAGCGTTGAATTGGAGGGCAGAACCTACGAGCAGTACTTC. The gene calls are TRBV29-1 and TRBJ2-7; maybe TRBD2 (6 bases). The germline V and J ends were trimmed by 2 bases and 2 bases, with 13 bases remaining between them. From germline, CDR1 is SQVTM and CDR2 ANQGSEA. CDR3 length: 14 residues.

V is TRBV4-3 and J is TRBJ2-5; D remains unclear. Germline CDR1 and CDR2: LGHNA and YSLEER. Trimming took 5 bases from V and 5 from J, leaving 18 bases between them. The CDR3 runs to 15 residues. The CDR3, as DNA: TGCGCCAGCAGCGCGAGTATAGGCCCGCGGGAGACCCAGTACTTC. Protein sequence: CASSASIGPRETQYF.

J is TRBJ2-1 and V is TRBV15, with D possibly being TRBD2 (5 bases). Trimming cost V 1 base and J 0 bases, with 13 bases left between them. Germline CDR1 reads LNHNV; CDR2 reads YYDKDF (reference sequence). This CDR3 has 17 residues. CDR3 sequence: CATSRGPRGSSYNEQFF. The CDR3 DNA follows: TGTGCCACCAGCAGAGGTCCCCGGGGTAGCTCCTACAATGAGCAGTTCTTC.

This clone is a singleton in its sample. Written as DNA, the CDR3 is TGTGCCAGCAGCAAAGGGGGACTAGCGGGAGGCTCCTACGAGCAGTACTTC. Protein product: CASSKGGLAGGSYEQYF. This chain uses TRBV21-1 with TRBJ2-7; TRBD2 is taken as the D call from the table, unchecked against the DNA. TRBV21-1 is a known pseudogene. This CDR3 has 17 residues.

This chain links TRBV6-5 with TRBJ1-2; TRBD1 agrees at 9 bases. V shed 6 bases and J 8 bases; nucleotides not matched to a gene: 4. The CDR3 extends over 12 amino acids. Germline-derived CDR1 and CDR2 are MNHEY and SVGAGI. The CDR3 DNA reads as TGTGCCAGCAGGAGGACAGGGGCGGGCTACACCTTC. Its translation: CASRRTGAGYTF.

The count of this clone is one. The V and J genes are TRBV27 and TRBJ1-4; 7 bases are shared with TRBD1. Germline CDR1 reads MNHEY; CDR2 reads SMNVEV (reference sequence). The CDR3 is 15 amino acids. Trimming cost V 5 bases and J 5 bases; bases outside gene matches: 8. CDR3 nucleotides: TGTGCCAGCAGTCGACGACAGGGTGAAAATGAAAAACTGTTTTTT. Its protein is CASSRRQGENEKLFF.

The gene calls are TRBV29-1 and TRBJ2-7, with D maybe TRBD2 (7 bases). The CDR3 spans 17 residues. V lost 5 bases and J lost 4, with 27 bases in between. Germline values: CDR1 SQVTM, CDR2 ANQGSEA. CDR3 DNA: TGCAGCGTTAAGGGGGGGGAAGGAGGCCTGCAACCGTACGAGCAGTACTTC. This codes for CSVKGGEGGLQPYEQYF.

This clone was counted between two and nine times. The chain joins TRBV4-3 to TRBJ2-2; TRBD1 matches 9 bases. The germline V gene has CDR1 LGHNA and CDR2 YSLEER. The junction had 15 bases not matched to a gene; V was cut back by 0 bases and J by 7 bases. The CDR3 spans 19 residues. Here the CDR3 DNA reads TGCGCCAGCAGCCAAGATCTTCTCCGGACAGGGGTTCGGCGCGGGGAGCTGTTTTTT. This encodes CASSQDLLRTGVRRGELFF.

The rearrangement joins TRBV24-1 to TRBJ1-4; 7 nucleotides align to TRBD1. In germline, CDR1 is KGHDR, CDR2 SFDVKD. This CDR3 has 14 amino acids. V lost 6 bases to trimming and J lost 7 bases; unmatched junction nucleotides: 7. Here the CDR3 DNA reads TGTGCCACCAGTAAAACAGGGGAAGGTGAAAAACTGTTTTTT. As protein: CATSKTGEGEKLFF.

The rearrangement uses TRBV9 and TRBJ2-7; perhaps TRBD2 as D (6 bases). The germline V gene has CDR1 SGDLS and CDR2 YYNGEE. Between the trimmed V and J ends, which lost 3 bases and 0 bases, there was a span of 13 bases. This CDR3 is built from 15 residues. For the CDR3, the DNA is TGTGCCAGCAGCGGAGTAGCGGACTTCTCCTACGAGCAGTACTTC. Its translation is CASSGVADFSYEQYF.

This clone has more than one count but fewer than ten. V is TRBV5-1 and J is TRBJ1-1, with 7 bases aligning to TRBD1. V trimming: 10 bases; J trimming: 1 base; junction bases outside the gene matches: 10. The CDR3 is 14 amino acids. In germline, CDR1 is SGHRS, CDR2 YFSETQ. The chain's CDR3 is CAGPMGQTNTEAFF. CDR3 nucleotide sequence: TGCGCCGGCCCTATGGGACAGACGAACACTGAAGCTTTCTTT. Full variable domain (remainder filled in from reference TRBV5-1 and TRBJ1-1): KAGVTQTPRYLIKTRGQQVTLSCSPISGHRSVSWYQQTPGQGLQFLFEYFSETQRNKGNFPGRFSGRQFSNSRSEMNVSTLELGDSALYLCAGPMGQTNTEAFFGQGTRLTVV.

The chain joins TRBV11-2 to TRBJ2-3; the D gene is possibly TRBD2 (6 bases). Trimming removed 1 base at V and 6 bases at J, with 8 bases between. This CDR3 is built from 13 residues. Germline V gene data show CDR1 as SGHAT and CDR2 as FQNNGV. The CDR3 DNA reads as TGTGCCAGCAGCTTAGGGAGGGCGGATACGCAGTATTTT. It encodes CASSLGRADTQYF.

This chain links TRBV11-3 with TRBJ2-1; possible D gene TRBD2, 6 bases. This CDR3 comprises 14 residues. CDR1 is SGHNT and CDR2 is YENEEA in the germline V gene. V shed 4 bases and J shed 9 bases, with 16 bases lying between them. The CDR3: CASSSEASVPEQFF. CDR3 coding DNA: TGTGCCAGCAGCTCTGAGGCTAGCGTACCTGAGCAGTTCTTC.

This clone was detected a few times. V is TRBV5-1 and J is TRBJ2-1, with 7 bases identical to TRBD2. Germline V CDR1 and CDR2: SGHRS, YFSETQ. The CDR3 consists of 17 residues. After removal of 4 bases from V and 3 bases from J, the junction contained 13 bases not matched to a gene. In DNA, the CDR3 is TGCGCCAGCAGCCCCTCTCTACTAGCGCCCAACTACAATGAGCAGTTCTTC. Translated, it gives CASSPSLLAPNYNEQFF.

This chain connects TRBV28 to TRBJ2-1; 8 bases align to TRBD1. The V gene end was trimmed by 8 bases and the J gene end by 5 bases; junction bases not matched to a gene: 14. Germline assignment: CDR1 MDHEN and CDR2 SYDVKM. The CDR3 sequence is 16 residues long. The CDR3 spells CASVGLPGQADNEQFF. The CDR3 bases are TGTGCCAGCGTCGGCTTACCGGGACAGGCCGACAATGAGCAGTTCTTC.

The chain employs TRBV25-1 and TRBJ2-7, with TRBD1 as a possible D gene (6 bases). The CDR3 extends over 14 amino acids. Trimming removed 8 bases from V and 3 bases from J, with 17 bases in between. Looked up from germline, CDR1 is MGHDK and CDR2 is SYGVNS. The CDR3 is CASRGRGGDYEQYF. The CDR3 DNA is TGTGCCAGCCGAGGAAGAGGGGGTGACTACGAGCAGTACTTC.

The chain combines TRBV6-4 with TRBJ1-1, with TRBD1 identical over 7 bases. In germline, CDR1 is MRHNA, CDR2 SNTAGT. The CDR3 is 14 amino acids. The V segment lost 6 bases and the J segment 6 bases; nucleotides outside the gene matches: 10. The CDR3 DNA reads as TGTGCCAGCAGCCGGGACAGCTCGGGGGCTGAAGCTTTCTTT. This sequence encodes CASSRDSSGAEAFF.

The rearrangement links TRBV6-4 to TRBJ1-1; no clear D gene. V lost 4 bases and J lost 3, with 12 bases in between. The CDR3 is 14 residues long. Germline lookup yields CDR1 MRHNA and CDR2 SNTAGT. The CDR3 region has the DNA TGTGCCAGCAGTGCAACCTATCGGGACACTGAAGCTTTCTTT. It yields the protein CASSATYRDTEAFF.

The chain carries TRBV29-1 and TRBJ1-3; the match to TRBD1 covers 9 bases. The CDR3 consists of 12 residues. With V trimmed by 7 bases and J by 7 bases, 5 bases remained unmatched. The germline CDR1 and CDR2 sequences are SQVTM and ANQGSEA. CDR3 sequence: CSAPGQGNTIYF. CDR3 nucleotides: TGCAGCGCCCCGGGACAGGGCAACACCATATATTTT.

This clone turned up a few times. The chain couples TRBV25-1 to TRBJ2-7; tentatively, D is TRBD2 (6 bases). Germline values: CDR1 MGHDK, CDR2 SYGVNS. V lost 2 bases, J lost 7 bases, and 15 bases lay in between. The CDR3 contains 14 residues. CDR3 in DNA: TGTGCCAGCAGTGAAATGACAATCCGGGAGGAGCAGTACTTC. This gives the protein CASSEMTIREEQYF.